The 6 T cell receptor beta chains listed next were all sequenced from one sample in a study of STAT5B mutations in CD4+ large granular lymphocyte leukemia. Generated by immunoSEQ multiplex PCR, the TCRdb table keeps only in-frame clones and is missing some. The repertoire includes around 9,000 clones, approximately 80% of them detected once, and 68% sits in the top ten. Sample: PBMCs. These receptors were taken from a man in his fifties or sixties with CD4+ T-cell large granular lymphocyte leukemia.

This chain uses TRBV19 with TRBJ1-5; 8 nucleotides align to TRBD1. Trimming took 8 bases from V and 7 from J; bases not matched to a gene: 4. The germline CDR1 and CDR2 sequences are LNHDA and SQIVND (reference sequence). The CDR3 loop spans 12 amino acids. The CDR3 coding sequence is TGTGCCAGTGGACAGGGAGGGCAGCCCCAGCATTTT. Protein: CASGQGGQPQHF.

The rearrangement links TRBV27 to TRBJ2-3, with D possibly being TRBD1 (5 bases). V lost 6 bases to trimming and J lost 1 base, with 20 bases between them. This CDR3 contains 17 residues. Per germline, CDR1 MNHEY and CDR2 SMNVEV (reference sequence). This CDR3 reads CASRVLGPGVGTDTQYF. CDR3 DNA sequence: TGTGCCAGCAGGGTCTTGGGGCCCGGTGTTGGCACAGATACGCAGTATTTT.

This chain links TRBV7-8 with TRBJ2-1; no reliable D call. The CDR3 runs to 17 residues. Trimming left V 1 base short and J 3 bases short, with 16 bases between. From germline, CDR1 is SGHVS and CDR2 FQNEAQ. The CDR3: CASSLDREIRNYNEQFF. In DNA form, the CDR3 reads TGTGCCAGCAGCTTAGACAGAGAAATTCGGAACTACAATGAGCAGTTCTTC.

V and J are TRBV5-1 and TRBJ2-1; D is ambiguous. Germline V gene lookup returns CDR1 SGHRS and CDR2 YFSETQ. The CDR3 covers 15 residues. Trimming left V 3 bases short and J 0 bases short, with 10 bases between. CDR3 loop: CASSSQSNSYNEQFF. In nucleotides, the CDR3 is TGCGCCAGCAGCTCCCAGAGTAACTCCTACAATGAGCAGTTCTTC.

The chain is built from TRBV4-1 and TRBJ1-1; no definite D call. V gave up 2 bases and J gave up 0 bases, with 1 base separating them. The CDR3 sequence is 12 residues long. CDR1 and CDR2 (germline): MGHRA, YSYEKL. CDR3 in amino acids: CASSQLNTEAFF. In DNA form, the CDR3 reads TGCGCCAGCAGCCAACTGAACACTGAAGCTTTCTTT.

The J gene is TRBJ2-7, the V gene TRBV4-3; tentative D call: TRBD2 (6 bases). This CDR3 has 14 amino acids. The germline gives CDR1 LGHNA, CDR2 YSLEER. V dropped 4 bases and J dropped 1 base, with 11 bases sitting between them. CDR3 residues: CASSLGLTSYEQYF. The CDR3 nucleotides read TGCGCCAGCAGCCTGGGACTCACTTCCTACGAGCAGTACTTC.